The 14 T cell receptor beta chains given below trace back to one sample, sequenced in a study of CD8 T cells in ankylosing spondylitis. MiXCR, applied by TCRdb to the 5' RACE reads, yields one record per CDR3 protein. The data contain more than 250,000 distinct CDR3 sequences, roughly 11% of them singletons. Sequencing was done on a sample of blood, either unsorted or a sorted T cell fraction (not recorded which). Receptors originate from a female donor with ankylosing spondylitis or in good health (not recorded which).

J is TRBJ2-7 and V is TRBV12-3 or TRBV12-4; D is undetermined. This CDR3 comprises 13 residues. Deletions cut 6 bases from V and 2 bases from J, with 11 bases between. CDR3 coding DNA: TGTGCCAGCAGCCTTCGTCTACCCTACGAGCAGTACTTC. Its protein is CASSLRLPYEQYF.

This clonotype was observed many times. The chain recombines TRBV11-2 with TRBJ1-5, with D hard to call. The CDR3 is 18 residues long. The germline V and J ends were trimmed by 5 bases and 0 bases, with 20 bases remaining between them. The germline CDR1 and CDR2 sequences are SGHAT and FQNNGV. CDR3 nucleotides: TGTGCCAGCAGCGTTAGGCCCCCAGGAGCAAATAGCAATCAGCCCCAGCATTTT. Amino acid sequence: CASSVRPPGANSNQPQHF.

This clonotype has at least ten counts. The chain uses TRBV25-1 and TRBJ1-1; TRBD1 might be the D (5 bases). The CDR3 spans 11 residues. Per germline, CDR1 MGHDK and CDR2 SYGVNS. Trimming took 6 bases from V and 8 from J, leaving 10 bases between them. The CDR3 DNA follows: TGTGCCAGCAGGGGGGTGGGGGAAGCTTTCTTT. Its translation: CASRGVGEAFF.

CDR3 coding DNA: TGCGCCAGCAGCTCGGCGGCCGGGACACACTACGAGCAGTACTTC. Translation: CASSSAAGTHYEQYF. The chain combines TRBV5-1 with TRBJ2-7, with D possibly TRBD1 on 6 matching bases. The V end was cut by 3 bases, the J end by 3 bases, with 16 bases between. Germline CDR1 and CDR2: SGHRS and YFSETQ. The CDR3 length is 15 residues.

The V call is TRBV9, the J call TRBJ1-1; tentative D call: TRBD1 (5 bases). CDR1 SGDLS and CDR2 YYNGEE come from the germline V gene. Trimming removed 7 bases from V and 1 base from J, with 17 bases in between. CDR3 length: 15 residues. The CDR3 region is CASQRTGRGNTEAFF. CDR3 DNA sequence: TGTGCCAGCCAAAGGACGGGACGGGGGAACACTGAAGCTTTCTTT.

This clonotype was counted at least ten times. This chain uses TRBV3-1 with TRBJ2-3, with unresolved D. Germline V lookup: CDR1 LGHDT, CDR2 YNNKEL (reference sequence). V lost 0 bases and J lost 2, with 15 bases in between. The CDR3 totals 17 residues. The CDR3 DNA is TGTGCCAGCAGCCAAGAGAAGCACAGTCGCTACACAGATACGCAGTATTTT. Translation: CASSQEKHSRYTDTQYF.

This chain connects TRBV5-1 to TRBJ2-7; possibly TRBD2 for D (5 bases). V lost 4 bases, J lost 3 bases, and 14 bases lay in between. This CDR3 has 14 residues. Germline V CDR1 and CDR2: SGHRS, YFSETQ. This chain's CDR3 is CASSPTTSHYEQYF. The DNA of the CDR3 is TGCGCCAGCAGCCCGACTACCAGTCACTACGAGCAGTACTTC.

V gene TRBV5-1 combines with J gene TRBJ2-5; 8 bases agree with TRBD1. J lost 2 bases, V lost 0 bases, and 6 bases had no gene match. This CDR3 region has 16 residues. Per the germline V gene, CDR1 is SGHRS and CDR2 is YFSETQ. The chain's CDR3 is CASSLEGQAQQETQYF. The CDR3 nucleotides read TGCGCCAGCAGCTTGGAGGGACAGGCACAACAAGAGACCCAGTACTTC.

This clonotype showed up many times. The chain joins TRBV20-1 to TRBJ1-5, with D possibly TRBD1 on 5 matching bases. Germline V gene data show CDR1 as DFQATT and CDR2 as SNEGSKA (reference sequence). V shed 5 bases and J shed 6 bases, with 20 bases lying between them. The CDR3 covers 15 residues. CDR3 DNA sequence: TGCAGTGCTCCATCCATTGTGGGGGGTATTCAGCCCCAGCATTTT. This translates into CSAPSIVGGIQPQHF.

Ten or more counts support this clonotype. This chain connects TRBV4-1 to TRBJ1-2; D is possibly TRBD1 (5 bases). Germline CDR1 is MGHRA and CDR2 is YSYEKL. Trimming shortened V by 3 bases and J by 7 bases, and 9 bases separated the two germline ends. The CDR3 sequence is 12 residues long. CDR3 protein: CASSHDRAGYTF. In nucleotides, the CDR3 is TGCGCCAGCAGCCACGACAGAGCTGGCTACACCTTC.

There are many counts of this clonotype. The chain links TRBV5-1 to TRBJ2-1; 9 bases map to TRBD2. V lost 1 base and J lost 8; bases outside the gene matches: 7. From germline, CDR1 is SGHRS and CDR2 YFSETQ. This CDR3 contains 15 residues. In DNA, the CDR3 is TGCGCCAGCAGCTTGTTGCGGGAGGGCCGGGATGAGCAGTTCTTC. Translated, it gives CASSLLREGRDEQFF.

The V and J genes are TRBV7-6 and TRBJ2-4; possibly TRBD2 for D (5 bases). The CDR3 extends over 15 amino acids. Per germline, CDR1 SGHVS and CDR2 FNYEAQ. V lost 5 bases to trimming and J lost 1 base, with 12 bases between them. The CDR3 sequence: CASSPPGGAKNIQYF. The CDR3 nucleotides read TGTGCCAGCAGCCCCCCCGGAGGCGCCAAAAACATTCAGTACTTC.

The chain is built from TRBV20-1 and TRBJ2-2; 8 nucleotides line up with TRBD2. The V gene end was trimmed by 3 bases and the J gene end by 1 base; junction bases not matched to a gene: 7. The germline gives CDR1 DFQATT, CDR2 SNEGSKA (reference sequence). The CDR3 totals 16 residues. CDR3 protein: CSARAGGNLNTGELFF. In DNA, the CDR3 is TGCAGTGCTAGGGCGGGGGGCAACTTGAACACCGGGGAGCTGTTTTTT.

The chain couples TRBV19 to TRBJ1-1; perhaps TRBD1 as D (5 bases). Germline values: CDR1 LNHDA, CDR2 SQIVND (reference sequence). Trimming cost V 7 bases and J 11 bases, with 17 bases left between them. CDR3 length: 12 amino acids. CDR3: CASNPGGGSAFF. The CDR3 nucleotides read TGTGCCAGTAACCCCGGGGGGGGTTCCGCTTTCTTT.